The present TCR beta chain was sequenced within a study of OX40 agonist ivuxolimab in advanced cancers. Study-wide results and limits: CD8+ T cells were the subset that, on average, had more expanded clones than CD4+.

Trimming took 4 bases from V and 2 from J, leaving 13 bases between them. CDR1 SGHRS and CDR2 YFSETQ come from the germline V gene. The CDR3 covers 14 residues. Some clones are missing from TCRdb's copy, which holds only in-frame ones; the method was immunoSEQ multiplex PCR. The table includes over 10,000 clones, around 80% detected once. Concerning this clone: The antigen remains undetermined.

The rearrangement links TRBV5-1 to TRBJ2-7; a possible D gene is TRBD2 (6 bases). This material consisted of CD4+ or CD8+ T cells sorted from blood, taken in a trial of the OX40 agonist ivuxolimab. The TCR originated in an adult with an advanced solid tumor such as melanoma, head and neck, liver or kidney cancer. CDR3 bases: TGCGCCAGCAGCGCCACCTGGGGGGCCTACGAGCAGTACTTC. This codes for CASSATWGAYEQYF.